Shown below are 10 T cell receptor beta chains from a single sample sequenced in a study of T cell clusters in autoimmune cytopenias (dated by TCRdb to the late 2010s). Per sample, roughly 260 ng of peripheral blood genomic DNA, approximately 37,500 genome equivalents, was used for TRB amplification. The sequencer listed for this sample is Illumina MiSeq. TRB rearrangements were amplified by multiplex PCR following a touch-down protocol, with the TRB-A and TRB-B primer pools mixed in one tube. TCRdb reprocessed the reads and lists each CDR3 protein sequence as a single entry, with no DNA. The data table for this sample lists some 1,600 distinct CDR3 sequences. The biggest ten clones account for approximately 8.8% of the sample. This sample also belongs to another study, concerning T cell repertoires in aging, cancer and after chemotherapy.

Sequencing input: peripheral blood. Source of these receptors: a human donor in good health.

The chain couples TRBV28 to TRBJ1-2. Germline lookup yields CDR1 MDHEN and CDR2 SYDVKM. The CDR3 is 13 residues long. CDR3 amino acids: CASSFRDGYGYTF.

This clonotype is classed as large by frequency. The V gene is TRBV15, the J gene TRBJ1-2. This CDR3 has 16 residues. Germline V gives CDR1 LNHNV, CDR2 YYDKDF (reference sequence). The CDR3 is CATSRTPLVPKGGYTF.

V is TRBV5-4 and J is TRBJ2-5; the D gene TCRdb calls, TRBD2, cannot be checked with no DNA. CDR1 is SGHNT, CDR2 YYREEE, per germline (reference sequence). This CDR3 comprises 16 residues. CDR3 loop: CASSPGGLAGGETQYF.

The chain is built from TRBV20-1 and TRBJ2-3; the TCRdb call, TRBD1, lacks DNA for checking. Germline V gene sequence: CDR1 DFQATT, CDR2 SNEGSKA (reference sequence). The CDR3 is made up of 13 amino acids. The CDR3 reads CSARVPPLDTQYF.

This clonotype ranks as medium-sized in terms of frequency. The gene calls are TRBV5-1 and TRBJ2-1; no DNA is available, so the TRBD1 call from TCRdb remains unchecked. The CDR3 runs 15 residues. Germline V lookup: CDR1 SGHRS, CDR2 YFSETQ. CDR3 in amino acids: CASSPLGGEAGEQFF. The variable domain in full, completed from reference TRBV5-1 and TRBJ2-1, reads KAGVTQTPRYLIKTRGQQVTLSCSPISGHRSVSWYQQTPGQGLQFLFEYFSETQRNKGNFPGRFSGRQFSNSRSEMNVSTLELGDSALYLCASSPLGGEAGEQFFGPGTRLTVL.

The rearrangement uses TRBV20-1 and TRBJ2-7; TCRdb picks TRBD2, but there is no DNA to check that call. The CDR3 covers 15 residues. Looked up from germline, CDR1 is DFQATT and CDR2 is SNEGSKA (reference sequence). CDR3 amino acids: CSAISTSGSSYEQYF.

Frequency places this clonotype as large. The rearrangement uses TRBV27 and TRBJ2-3; TCRdb outputs TRBD1, but without DNA this stays unchecked. This CDR3 is built from 15 residues. CDR1 is MNHEY, CDR2 SMNVEV, per germline (reference sequence). The chain's CDR3 is CASRGYGGSTDTQYF.

This clonotype counts as medium-sized by frequency. This chain joins TRBV15 and TRBJ1-1; TCRdb calls TRBD1, which cannot be checked without DNA. The CDR3 is 16 amino acids. Germline V gives CDR1 LNHNV, CDR2 YYDKDF (reference sequence). CDR3 sequence reads: CATSRDRGIMNTEAFF.

This chain connects TRBV24-1 to TRBJ2-1. In germline, CDR1 is KGHDR, CDR2 SFDVKD. The CDR3 totals 13 residues. The CDR3 loop is CATEDGPYNEQFF.

Measured by frequency, this clonotype is large (0.1 to 1%). The CDR3 loop reads CASSPPDAGKWYEQYF. The gene calls are TRBV6-1 and TRBJ2-7; lacking DNA, the TRBD1 call made by TCRdb goes unchecked. The CDR3 contains 16 residues. Germline V gives CDR1 MNHNS, CDR2 SASEGT.